This T cell receptor beta chain was documented in a study of T cells after posttransplantation cyclophosphamide. Study observations and caveats: TRB overlap between skin or GI tissue T cells and blood was limited. Donor-recipient repertoire similarity was low at 1-2 months, rising over year one. Recipient CMV seropositivity and CMV reactivation strongly tracked TRB clonality.

Treatment was busulfan-fludarabine conditioning, a marrow graft, and cyclophosphamide on days +3 and +4. Germline V lookup: CDR1 SQVTM, CDR2 ANQGSEA. Trimming left V 7 bases short and J 4 bases short, with 14 bases between. CDR3 size: 12 residues. Measured with immunoSEQ multiplex PCR; TCRdb has only the in-frame clones, and not every one. The sample has approximately 22,000 clones; roughly 90% are singletons. A remark on this clone: Its target is not known.

The input for sequencing was PBMCs, taken after allogeneic stem cell transplant with posttransplant cyclophosphamide. The clonotype was recovered from a female patient younger than 45 who received an allogeneic stem cell transplant from an unrelated donor, was CMV-positive, and had no GVHD. Part of the T cell pool may stem from the graft donor. V gene TRBV29-1 combines with J gene TRBJ2-7, with D possibly matching TRBD1 (5 bases). DNA of the CDR3: TGCAGCGGACAGATCCCCCCATACGAGCAGTACTTC. This codes for CSGQIPPYEQYF.